Listed below are T cell receptor beta chains from one sample, sequenced in a study of blood T cell repertoires in COVID-19. TCRdb's copy holds only in-frame clones and misses some; the assay was immunoSEQ multiplex PCR. The profile shows some 150,000 clones, around 80% of them singletons. Sequenced material: peripheral blood. Receptor source: a woman aged 45-60 years with acute or convalescent COVID-19. The CDR3 runs from the conserved cysteine through the conserved F or W. A D gene is named only where the DNA matches it firmly. Where a row states a size, it is once, few, many or the class of an expanded clone; other rows omit it.

size,J,V,D,DNA,CDR3
once,TRBJ2-6,TRBV29-1,TRBD1,TGCAGCGTGGGACAGTACTCTGGGGCCAACGTCCTGACTTTC,CSVGQYSGANVLTF
NA,TRBJ1-6,TRBV21-1,NA,TGTGCCAGCAGCAACGTATCCCTCAGATCACCCCTCCACTTT,CASSNVSLRSPLHF
NA,TRBJ2-5,TRBV29-1,NA,TGCAGCGTTGGAGGAGCGACAGAAGAGACCCAGTACTTC,CSVGGATEETQYF
few,TRBJ1-2,TRBV4-3,TRBD1,TGCGCCAGCAGCCAAGAAGGACAGGGGGCGAGGATTTATGGCTACACCTTC,CASSQEGQGARIYGYTF
NA,TRBJ2-1,TRBV19,NA,TGTGCCAGTAGGTTTCGCTGGGGGGTCTATGAGCAGTTCTTC,CASRFRWGVYEQFF
NA,TRBJ2-2,TRBV2,TRBD2,TGTGCCAGCAGGAGCGGGACTAGCCTGGGCACCGGGGAGCTGTTTTTT,CASRSGTSLGTGELFF
NA,TRBJ1-5,TRBV4-2,NA,TGTGCCAGCAGCCCTGAGGGGGGGAATAGCAATCAGCCCCAGCATTTT,CASSPEGGNSNQPQHF
once,TRBJ1-6,TRBV6-5,NA,TGTGCCAGCAGTTACTCCCCGGAGGTGAATTCACCCCTCCACTTT,CASSYSPEVNSPLHF
NA,TRBJ1-2,TRBV28,NA,TGTGCCAGCAGTTCGCAGGGCACTATCCACTATGGCTACACCTTC,CASSSQGTIHYGYTF
few,TRBJ1-4,TRBV7-9,TRBD1,TGTGCCAGCAGCCCGGGGACAGCGGTTAATGAAAAACTGTTTTTT,CASSPGTAVNEKLFF
NA,TRBJ1-5,TRBV6-1,NA,TGTGCCAGCATTAAATGGGGGGAGAGCAATCAGCCCCAGCATTTT,CASIKWGESNQPQHF
NA,TRBJ2-5,TRBV5-1,NA,TGCGCCAGCAGCCCGGACCCGACAGGCTTCCAAGAGACCCAGTACTTC,CASSPDPTGFQETQYF
NA,TRBJ1-1,TRBV2,NA,TGTGCCAGCAGTAGCAGGGCCCCGAACACTGAAGCTTTCTTT,CASSSRAPNTEAFF
NA,TRBJ2-5,TRBV28,NA,TGTGCCAGCCGTACCCCAGGAGGGGCCGGAGAGACCCAGTACTTC,CASRTPGGAGETQYF
NA,TRBJ1-2,TRBV7-8,NA,TGTGCCAGCAGCTTCGCCAGGGATAACCCTGGCTACACCTTC,CASSFARDNPGYTF
few,TRBJ1-2,TRBV12-3/TRBV12-4,TRBD1,TGTGCCAGCAGTCGGGACAGCTACTATGGCTACACCTTC,CASSRDSYYGYTF
NA,TRBJ1-2,TRBV18,TRBD1,TGTGCCAGCTCACCTCCCCGACAGGGTAATGGCTACACCTTC,CASSPPRQGNGYTF
NA,TRBJ2-2,TRBV6-5,NA,TGTGCCAGCAGTTACCTCTCTATTAACACCGGGGAGCTGTTTTTT,CASSYLSINTGELFF
few,TRBJ1-2,TRBV27,TRBD1,TGTGCCAGCAGTTTATCGAAGGGTGGTAGGGGACAGTTCTATGGCTACACCTTC,CASSLSKGGRGQFYGYTF
NA,TRBJ2-3,TRBV20-1,NA,TGCAGCCCTCGGGGAGGAGATACGCAGTATTTT,CSPRGGDTQYF
once,TRBJ2-7,TRBV2,NA,TGTGCCAGCAGTCGAGGGCACCAATACGAGCAGTACTTC,CASSRGHQYEQYF
NA,TRBJ1-2,TRBV14,TRBD1,TGTGCCAGCAGCCCGGCAGGGGGAGTGATCTATGGCTACACCTTC,CASSPAGGVIYGYTF
NA,TRBJ1-5,TRBV19,NA,TGTGCCACCTCGGAGACTTGGGATCAGCCCCAGCATTTT,CATSETWDQPQHF
NA,TRBJ1-5,TRBV30,NA,TGTGCCTGGAGGGGCCAAGGGGGTAATCAGCCCCAGCATTTT,CAWRGQGGNQPQHF
NA,TRBJ1-2,TRBV18,NA,TGTGCCAGCTCACCCCGGTCAGGGTCGATCTATGGCTACACCTTC,CASSPRSGSIYGYTF
NA,TRBJ2-7,TRBV7-9,NA,TGTGTCAGCAGCTTACAGGGAGGAAGCTACGAGCAGTACTTC,CVSSLQGGSYEQYF
NA,TRBJ1-1,TRBV19,TRBD1,TGTGCCAGTAGTCCAAACGAGGGGGCGTCCACGCTCGGAGCTTTCTTT,CASSPNEGASTLGAFF
once,TRBJ1-5,TRBV12-3/TRBV12-4,NA,TGTGCCAGCAGTCCGGGGGGTTCTGGCCAGCATTTT,CASSPGGSGQHF
NA,TRBJ2-4,TRBV19,TRBD1,TGTGCCGTACCCCCCGGGCAGGGGGCGTGGAACATTCAGTACTTC,CAVPPGQGAWNIQYF